This TCR beta chain was captured by sequencing in a study of early T cells in non-severe SARS-CoV-2 infection. Across the whole study: Chains were unpaired, as sequencing was done on bulk RNA from unsorted whole blood. Points from the study as a whole: Private and CD4 specificities were missed by VDJdb matching, which favored anti-spike CD8 responses.

Attachment of unique molecular identifiers to individual cDNA molecules was performed. Each CDR3 protein gets one entry after TCRdb re-called the 5' RACE reads with MiXCR. In the table there are more than 90,000 distinct CDR3 sequences, less than 15% of which are singletons. This CDR3 has 16 residues. V gave up 0 bases and J gave up 1 base, with 13 bases separating them. Germline assignment: CDR1 KGHSH and CDR2 LQKENI. This clonotype was seen only a few times. The antigen is not known. The sequenced material came from whole blood. This clonotype originated in an adult who was a healthcare worker with PCR-confirmed SARS-CoV-2 infection or an uninfected control (not recorded which). The chain carries TRBV18 and TRBJ2-7; D gene uncertain. In nucleotides, the CDR3 is TGTGCCAGCTCACCACCAGGGCTTGGGCCTTCCTACGAGCAGTACTTC. It translates to CASSPPGLGPSYEQYF.